This TCR beta chain was sequenced during a study of Ad26.COV2.S vaccination and SARS-CoV-2 variants. In the study overall: Vaccine-arm donor from the placebo-controlled COV1001 Ad26.COV2.S trial.

This sample's treatment: around 19 received Ad26.COV2.S at low or high dose, single or two shots; several received placebo; per-sample allocation not given. The study sampled participants on day 63 after the first vaccine or placebo injection. The method was immunoSEQ multiplex PCR; TCRdb's version includes in-frame clones alone and lacks a portion of them. This table has about 410,000 clones, about 88% appearing once. The receptor was derived from a person aged 18-65 years who received the Ad26.COV2.S COVID-19 vaccine or a placebo. The sample here was peripheral blood, taken in a trial of Ad26.COV2.S vaccine versus placebo.

CDR3 sequence reads: CASSSRGFGTEAFF. The CDR3 DNA is TGTGCCAGCAGCTCGCGGGGCTTTGGCACTGAAGCTTTCTTT. The rearrangement uses TRBV11-2 and TRBJ1-1; possibly TRBD1 for D (5 bases). The V and J ends lost 4 bases and 4 bases respectively, with 13 bases between them. The length of the CDR3 is 14 residues. From germline, CDR1 is SGHAT and CDR2 FQNNGV.